Listed below are T cell receptor beta chains from one sample, sequenced in a study of immune cell composition in non-small cell lung cancer. Clones were read by immunoSEQ multiplex PCR, and TCRdb kept only the in-frame ones, dropping some. This table holds around 1,200 clones, around 67% found once. The sequenced sample consisted of lung tumor tissue. The receptors were gathered from a human donor with non-small cell lung cancer. CDR3s include the opening cysteine and the closing phenylalanine or tryptophan. D genes are given only for firm matches. Clone size is shown for a subset of rows, as once, few, many or a class of expanded clone.

-	TRBD1	TRBV6-6	TRBJ1-6	CASTPTGEPSPLHF	TGTGCCAGCACCCCAACAGGGGAGCCGTCACCCCTCCACTTT
-	-	TRBV9	TRBJ1-4	CASSVGGRRNEKLFF	TGTGCCAGCAGCGTAGGAGGTCGCCGGAATGAAAAACTGTTTTTT
few	-	TRBV25-1	TRBJ1-5	CASSTGSSNQPQHF	TGTGCCAGCAGTACGGGTTCTAGCAATCAGCCCCAGCATTTT
-	TRBD2	TRBV7-8	TRBJ2-3	CASSRGTSGSDTQYF	TGTGCCAGCAGCCGCGGGACTAGCGGATCAGATACGCAGTATTTT
few	-	TRBV5-1	TRBJ1-1	CASSFAGSTEAFF	TGCGCCAGCAGCTTTGCTGGGAGCACTGAAGCTTTCTTT
-	-	TRBV6-1	TRBJ1-5	CASTVAGNQPQHF	TGTGCCAGCACCGTAGCAGGGAATCAGCCCCAGCATTTT
-	TRBD2	TRBV30	TRBJ2-5	CAWRETGTSGPGAQYF	TGTGCCTGGAGGGAGACCGGGACTAGCGGTCCCGGGGCCCAGTACTTC
-	TRBD2	TRBV9	TRBJ2-2	CASSVGLAYTGELFF	TGTGCCAGCAGCGTGGGACTAGCTTACACCGGGGAGCTGTTTTTT
-	TRBD1	TRBV29-1	TRBJ1-1	CSARTGKTEAFF	TGCAGCGCTAGGACAGGGAAAACTGAAGCTTTCTTT
-	-	TRBV7-3	TRBJ1-5	CASSERGGQPQHF	TGTGCCAGCAGCGAGCGGGGAGGTCAGCCCCAGCATTTT
few	-	TRBV9	TRBJ1-1	CASSLTGNTEAFF	TGTGCCAGCAGCTTGACAGGGAACACTGAAGCTTTCTTT
-	TRBD1	TRBV14	TRBJ2-7	CASSQESRFPPTGGFYEQYF	TGTGCCAGCAGCCAAGAATCTCGCTTTCCGCCCACAGGGGGCTTCTACGAGCAGTACTTC
-	TRBD2	TRBV19	TRBJ2-5	CASSIDWTSGSFETQYF	TGTGCCAGTAGTATAGATTGGACTAGCGGGAGTTTTGAGACCCAGTACTTC
-	-	TRBV6-5	TRBJ1-3	CASSYRQASSGNTIYF	TGTGCCAGCAGTTACAGGCAGGCGAGCTCTGGAAACACCATATATTTT
-	-	TRBV6-1	TRBJ2-7	CAISEVTASYEQYF	TGTGCCATCAGTGAGGTAACTGCCTCCTACGAGCAGTACTTC
few	-	TRBV19	TRBJ1-5	CASSISVSRPQHF	TGTGCCAGTAGTATTTCCGTGTCCCGGCCCCAGCATTTT
-	-	TRBV11-3	TRBJ1-1	CASSFSMNTEAFF	TGTGCCAGCAGCTTTAGCATGAACACTGAAGCTTTCTTT
-	-	TRBV6-6	TRBJ1-2	CASSYGGEGYTF	TGTGCCAGCAGTTACGGGGGGGAAGGCTACACCTTC
few	TRBD2	TRBV5-8	TRBJ2-5	CASSLSIAGGGETQYF	TGTGCCAGCAGCTTGAGTATAGCGGGAGGAGGAGAGACCCAGTACTTC
-	TRBD1	TRBV14	TRBJ1-2	CASSQGGGTATRRGYTF	TGTGCCAGCAGCCAAGGTGGGGGGACAGCCACTCGGCGGGGCTACACCTTC
-	-	TRBV1	TRBJ1-1	CTSSQTGTANTEAFF	TGCACCAGCAGCCAAACCGGGACAGCGAACACTGAAGCTTTCTTT
-	TRBD1	TRBV2	TRBJ2-1	CASRSGTGTPTLNEQFF	TGTGCCAGCAGGTCCGGGACAGGGACCCCTACTCTCAATGAGCAGTTCTTC
-	-	TRBV30	TRBJ2-2	CAGGGGVNTGELFF	TGTGCCGGGGGAGGGGGAGTTAACACCGGGGAGCTGTTTTTT
few	-	TRBV7-3	TRBJ2-1	CASSFGNEQFF	TGTGCCAGCAGCTTCGGCAATGAGCAGTTCTTC
-	-	TRBV4-1	TRBJ2-1	CASSQDSWDFRYNEQFF	TGCGCCAGCAGCCAAGATTCGTGGGACTTCCGCTACAATGAGCAGTTCTTC
once	TRBD1	TRBV10-3	TRBJ2-1	CAISSGTEYNEQFF	TGTGCCATCAGCTCCGGGACAGAATACAATGAGCAGTTCTTC
-	-	TRBV7-9	TRBJ1-1	CASSLGGGTEAFF	TGTGCCAGCAGCTTAGGGGGGGGGACTGAAGCTTTCTTT
-	-	TRBV29-1	TRBJ2-7	CSVAEVSDEQYF	TGCAGCGTTGCAGAGGTGTCGGACGAGCAGTACTTC
-	TRBD1	TRBV5-4	TRBJ2-3	CASSRDSSTDTQYF	TGTGCCAGCAGCCGGGACAGCAGCACAGATACGCAGTATTTT
few	-	TRBV7-4	TRBJ1-5	CASSLPRERQPQHF	TGTGCCAGCAGCTTACCGAGGGAGCGTCAGCCCCAGCATTTT
-	-	TRBV11-2	TRBJ1-5	CASSLPRERQPQHF	TGTGCCAGCAGCTTACCGAGGGAGCGTCAGCCCCAGCATTTT
-	-	TRBV4-3	TRBJ2-7	CASSQDSWRLGTYEQYF	TGCGCCAGCAGCCAAGATTCTTGGAGATTAGGCACCTACGAGCAGTACTTC
-	TRBD2	TRBV14	TRBJ2-6	CASSHGGGSGSLSGANVLTF	TGTGCCAGCAGCCACGGGGGGGGGAGCGGGAGCCTCTCTGGGGCCAACGTCCTGACTTTC
few	TRBD1	TRBV19	TRBJ2-4	CASSSPGDRNIQYF	TGTGCCAGTAGTTCCCCCGGGGACAGAAACATTCAGTACTTC
-	-	TRBV7-3	TRBJ2-1	CASSSGPGAGDEQFF	TGTGCCAGCAGCTCAGGTCCAGGGGCGGGGGATGAGCAGTTCTTC
-	TRBD1	TRBV6-4	TRBJ2-1	CASSALPGQGNNEQFF	TGTGCCAGCAGTGCACTACCGGGACAGGGAAACAATGAGCAGTTCTTC
-	TRBD1	TRBV30	TRBJ1-2	CAWSAGQGRHGYTF	TGTGCCTGGAGCGCCGGACAGGGGCGTCATGGCTACACCTTC
-	TRBD2	TRBV6-1	TRBJ2-1	CASSARTSGNNEQFF	TGTGCCAGCAGTGCCAGGACTAGCGGAAACAATGAGCAGTTCTTC
-	TRBD2	TRBV6-1	TRBJ2-1	CASCLAGGLYEQFF	TGTGCCAGCTGTCTAGCGGGAGGTCTGTATGAGCAGTTCTTC
few	TRBD1	TRBV7-2	TRBJ1-5	CASSGGGTGEAQPQHF	TGTGCCAGCAGCGGAGGGGGGACAGGGGAGGCTCAGCCCCAGCATTTT
-	-	TRBV7-2	TRBJ1-2	CASSPGSSPYGYTF	TGTGCCAGCAGCCCCGGGAGTTCCCCCTATGGCTACACCTTC
-	TRBD2	TRBV6-1	TRBJ2-1	CASTGTSGIYNEQFF	TGTGCCAGCACCGGGACTAGCGGGATCTACAATGAGCAGTTCTTC
-	TRBD1	TRBV5-3	TRBJ1-5	CASSRQGNNQPQHF	TGTGCCAGCAGCCGACAGGGCAACAATCAGCCCCAGCATTTT
few	TRBD1	TRBV7-3	TRBJ2-7	CASSLTGGSVEKYF	TGTGCCAGCAGTTTGACAGGGGGCAGCGTAGAGAAGTACTTC
once	-	TRBV4-2	TRBJ1-4	CASSSGLAEKLFF	TGTGCCAGCAGCTCTGGACTGGCCGAAAAACTGTTTTTT
-	TRBD1	TRBV7-9	TRBJ2-5	CASSLGGQGLETQYF	TGTGCCAGCAGCTTAGGCGGACAGGGGTTGGAGACCCAGTACTTC
-	TRBD1	TRBV2	TRBJ2-7	CASSEWGQMEQYF	TGTGCCAGCAGTGAATGGGGACAGATGGAGCAGTACTTC
-	TRBD2	TRBV4-1	TRBJ2-7	CASSQRTSRSYEQYF	TGCGCCAGTAGCCAGAGGACTAGCCGCTCCTACGAGCAGTACTTC
-	-	TRBV7-2	TRBJ2-7	CASSLRGIAYEQYF	TGTGCCAGCAGCTTACGGGGGATAGCGTACGAGCAGTACTTC
-	-	TRBV6-5	TRBJ2-1	CASTLIESEQFF	TGTGCCAGCACATTGATCGAGAGTGAGCAGTTCTTC
-	-	TRBV5-4	TRBJ2-7	CASSLQGSDYEQYF	TGTGCCAGCAGCTTACAGGGAAGCGACTACGAGCAGTACTTC
-	-	TRBV11-1	TRBJ1-1	CASSLGIGANTEAFF	TGTGCCAGCAGCTTAGGTATAGGGGCGAACACTGAAGCTTTCTTT
-	TRBD2	TRBV11-3	TRBJ2-5	CASSPGGARGETQYF	TGTGCCAGCAGCCCCGGGGGGGCCAGGGGAGAGACCCAGTACTTC
-	-	TRBV6-6	TRBJ1-2	CASSNREGNYGYTF	TGTGCCAGCAGTAACCGGGAAGGGAACTATGGCTACACCTTC
-	-	TRBV7-3	TRBJ1-1	CASKGGLGTEAFF	TGTGCCAGCAAGGGGGGGTTAGGCACTGAAGCTTTCTTT
once	-	TRBV28	TRBJ2-4	CASTSEMDIQYF	TGTGCCAGCACCTCTGAGATGGACATTCAGTACTTC